The text below deals with one T cell receptor beta chain. Germline V gene lookup returns CDR1 SGHTA and CDR2 FQGTGA. Trimming stripped 1 base from V and 4 bases from J, with 10 bases between. There are 14 residues in the CDR3. The sample comes from a study of shared clonotypes between healthy human individuals. Sequencing was performed with immunoSEQ multiplex PCR; in TCRdb, only in-frame clones are kept and a portion is missing. The sample includes some 1 million clones, about 75% of them seen just once. The rearrangement joins TRBV7-3 to TRBJ2-5; D remains unclear. The receptor was derived from a man younger than 30 in good health. The sample comprised memory CD4+ T cells sorted from blood. Noted subset: CD45RA-negative fraction. The CDR3 sequence is CASSLNPQGETQYF. CDR3 DNA: TGTGCCAGCAGCTTAAACCCCCAAGGAGAGACCCAGTACTTC.